Below are 9 T cell receptor beta chains sequenced from a single sample in a study of blood T cell repertoires in COVID-19. Only in-frame clones appear in the TCRdb table, and some are missing; sequencing was by immunoSEQ multiplex PCR. This repertoire shows around 250,000 clones, under 85% found once; its top ten account for about 2%. Material for sequencing was peripheral blood. The receptors were sampled from a man in his thirties or forties who had recovered from COVID-19.

The chain couples TRBV9 to TRBJ1-5; 11 bases line up with TRBD1. Per germline, CDR1 SGDLS and CDR2 YYNGEE. This CDR3 contains 14 residues. The trim removed 3 bases at V and 6 bases at J, leaving 2 bases unmatched. The CDR3 DNA reads TGTGCCAGCAGCGGGGGGACAGGGGGTCAGCCCCAGCATTTT. This codes for CASSGGTGGQPQHF.

The rearrangement uses TRBV6-5 and TRBJ1-2; 8 positions match TRBD1. The germline V gene has CDR1 MNHEY and CDR2 SVGAGI. This CDR3 has 15 residues. The ends lost 6 bases at V and 4 bases at J; junction bases unmatched: 10. CDR3 protein: CASRRTGNGVYGYTF. For the CDR3, the DNA is TGTGCCAGCAGACGGACAGGGAATGGGGTCTATGGCTACACCTTC.

A remark on this clone: Other nucleotide sequences in the sample specify the same CDR3. V usage is TRBV2 and J usage is TRBJ2-5; the D gene is possibly TRBD1 (5 bases). CDR1 is SNHLY and CDR2 is FYNNEI in the germline V gene. This CDR3 region has 13 residues. Trimming left V 7 bases short and J 2 bases short, with 11 bases between. In nucleotides, the CDR3 is TGTGCCAGCAACAGAGACAGTCAAGAGACCCAGTACTTC. Encoded protein: CASNRDSQETQYF.

The CDR3 region is CASSVKSSFGTDTQYF. CDR3 DNA sequence: TGTGCCAGCAGCGTGAAGTCTAGCTTTGGCACAGATACGCAGTATTTT. This sequence joins TRBV9 and TRBJ2-3; perhaps TRBD2 as D (5 bases). Germline values: CDR1 SGDLS, CDR2 YYNGEE. The germline V and J ends were trimmed by 2 bases and 1 base, with 14 bases remaining between them. The CDR3 consists of 16 residues.

J is TRBJ2-5 and V is TRBV5-1; 9 nucleotides match TRBD1. The V gene's germline CDR1 is SGHRS and CDR2 YFSETQ. V trimming: 4 bases; J trimming: 5 bases; junction bases outside the gene matches: 6. This CDR3 has 14 amino acids. The chain's CDR3 is CASSLQGARETQYF. CDR3 sequence (DNA): TGCGCCAGCAGCCTACAGGGGGCACGGGAGACCCAGTACTTC.

J is TRBJ2-1 and V is TRBV19; no clear D. This CDR3 spans 16 amino acids. Per the germline V gene, CDR1 is LNHDA and CDR2 is SQIVND (reference sequence). The V end lost 4 bases, the J end lost 0 bases, and 13 bases lay between the germline ends. As DNA, the CDR3 is TGTGCCAGTAGTACCAGTAGTCGGAGCTCCTACAATGAGCAGTTCTTC. Translating gives CASSTSSRSSYNEQFF.

This chain uses TRBV2 with TRBJ2-1, with D perhaps matching TRBD1 (6 bases). Germline V gene sequence: CDR1 SNHLY, CDR2 FYNNEI. This CDR3 is built from 11 residues. V gave up 5 bases and J gave up 10 bases, with 9 bases separating them. DNA of the CDR3: TGTGCCAGCAGTCCCGACAGGGAGCAGTTCTTC. The encoded protein is CASSPDREQFF.

The rearrangement uses TRBV5-6 and TRBJ1-3, with D maybe TRBD1 (6 bases). V lost 4 bases, J lost 3 bases, and 17 bases lay in between. The CDR3 totals 16 residues. Per the germline V gene, CDR1 is SGHDT and CDR2 is YYEEEE. CDR3 in amino acids: CASSPTGQPLGNTIYF. CDR3 bases: TGTGCCAGCAGCCCTACCGGACAGCCCCTTGGAAACACCATATATTTT.

A few counts support this clone. V is TRBV6-5 and J is TRBJ1-3, with D perhaps TRBD1 (6 bases). The CDR3 sequence is 15 residues long. V was cut by 5 bases and J by 0 bases, with 11 bases left in between. Germline V gene sequence: CDR1 MNHEY, CDR2 SVGAGI. The CDR3 coding sequence is TGTGCCAGCAGTCCAGGGGCCCTCTCTGGAAACACCATATATTTT. This translates into CASSPGALSGNTIYF.